This TCR beta chain was recovered during a study of blood T cell repertoires in COVID-19. Clones were sequenced by immunoSEQ multiplex PCR, and TCRdb holds only the in-frame ones, with some missing. The sample records about 180,000 clones, around 90% being singletons. Sequenced sample: peripheral blood. The receptor's source is a man in his 60s with COVID-19, enrolled during active disease.

The CDR3 here is CASSLGGPPYEQYF. For the CDR3, the DNA is TGTGCCAGCAGTTTAGGGGGCCCTCCCTACGAGCAGTACTTC. The rearrangement uses TRBV28 and TRBJ2-7; possible D gene TRBD1, 6 bases. The germline V and J ends were trimmed by 2 bases and 2 bases, with 10 bases remaining between them. This CDR3 is built from 14 residues. Per germline, CDR1 MDHEN and CDR2 SYDVKM.